This T cell receptor (beta chain) emerged from a study of PD-L1 blockade in urothelial cancer. Study as a whole: Timepoints chosen for blood analysis were 3 weeks (second dose) and 6 weeks after treatment start. The median T cell count in blood samples was 141,255. Study-level findings and limits: Below-median pretreatment blood TCR clonality predicted better survival.

In regard to this clone: Its specificity is not known.

Synthetic spike-ins, TCR analog templates, were added into each PCR. Libraries were prepared by immunoSEQ multiplex PCR; TCRdb keeps only in-frame clonotypes and omits some of them. The sample lists fewer than 50,000 clones, 88% occurring once. Time point in this sample: pretreatment peripheral blood. The length of the CDR3 is 15 residues. In germline, CDR1 is KGHSH, CDR2 LQKENI. V was cut by 5 bases and J by 1 base, with 14 bases left in between. The clonotype was recovered from a donor over 35 with urothelial cancer. The sequences come from PBMCs, collected around atezolizumab (anti-PD-L1) treatment. This chain uses TRBV18 with TRBJ1-1; D is possibly TRBD1 (5 bases). The CDR3 loop reads CASSWGGVPNTEAFF. The CDR3 DNA reads as TGTGCCAGCTCATGGGGGGGGGTACCGAACACTGAAGCTTTCTTT.